This T cell receptor (beta chain) was obtained from a study of read filtering for tumor transcriptome and immune sequencing. About the study: The cohort had more than 16 men and some 13 women aged about 47 to 90, mean roughly 66 years. Study-wide results and caveats: Even smaller IR-seq throughput identified most shared clonotypes. Correlation between methods rose after single-read clonotypes were removed.

Every patient had bone marrow sampled while the disease was active. This CDR3 is built from 12 residues. Germline V gives CDR1 ENHRY, CDR2 SYGVKD. On this clonotype: The antigen is unknown. Relative to the germline gene, one junction end is altered; a read error may explain this.

The library was built from about 400 ng RNA with molecular barcoded adaptors for alpha/delta and beta/gamma chains. TCRdb re-called the reads with MiXCR, one entry per CDR3 protein. The sample lists about 46,000 distinct CDR3 sequences, around 19% occurring once. The receptor comes from a donor aged 40 or older with multiple myeloma. V is TRBV10-3 and J is TRBJ2-1, with 7 bases aligning to TRBD2. The sequencing input was a population of CD138-negative cells sorted from bone marrow. CDR3 in DNA: TGTGCCATCGCGGGAGACGACAATGAGCGGTTCTTC. Amino acid sequence: CAIAGDDNERFF.